Given below is one T cell receptor (beta chain) in context. The sample is drawn from a study of blood T cell repertoires in COVID-19. About the study: COVID-19 samples collected from the United States, Italy and Spain covered acute and convalescent phases.

Some clones are missing from TCRdb's copy, which holds only in-frame ones; the method was immunoSEQ multiplex PCR. The sample lists hundreds of thousands of clones, roughly nine tenths occurring once. In terms of age and location, participants ranged from about 18 to 95 years and lived in about 25 US areas. Two negative PCRs, clearance, or symptom resolution had been documented for recovered Cohort 3 donors. Germline CDR1 is SGHVS and CDR2 is FNYEAQ. Deletions cut 1 base from V and 4 bases from J, with 13 bases between. The CDR3 runs to 15 residues. The J gene is TRBJ1-2, the V gene TRBV7-6, with D unresolved. This sequence was found in a woman aged 18-30 years who had recovered from COVID-19. Sequencing was done on a sample of PBMCs or T cells enriched from blood (not recorded which). The CDR3 loop is CASSLGSGYSYGYTF. CDR3 DNA sequence: TGTGCCAGCAGCTTAGGCTCGGGTTATAGCTATGGCTACACCTTC.